The 26 T cell receptor beta chains below all came from one sample that was sequenced in a study of T cell repertoires in cytomegalovirus infection. These receptors lack a known antigen. TCRdb fed the reads into MiXCR, producing one record per CDR3 protein. This table has approximately 730,000 distinct CDR3 sequences, around a third appearing once. The source material was cultured PBMCs, sampled from culture after CMV antigen stimulation. The receptor set was obtained from a human donor in good health (CMV status not recorded). Some clones in this sample may be carry-over from other donors' samples.

The CDR3 is CASSYLDSGYTF. In nucleotides, the CDR3 is TGTGCCAGCAGTTACTTGGACAGCGGCTACACCTTC. The chain carries TRBV6-2 or TRBV6-3 and TRBJ1-2, with a weak D call TRBD1 (6 bases). Trimming took off 1 base at V and 8 bases at J, with 8 bases between the two ends. CDR3 length: 12 amino acids. Germline V CDR1 and CDR2: MNHEY, SVGEGT.

This clonotype was counted between two and nine times. The chain carries TRBV12-3 or TRBV12-4 and TRBJ2-3, with 8 nucleotides matching TRBD2. The J segment lost 4 bases and the V segment lost 6 bases, leaving 12 bases of the junction unmatched. The CDR3 contains 16 residues. CDR3 protein: CASSGIGGRLPDTQYF. Here the CDR3 DNA reads TGTGCCAGCAGCGGAATAGGCGGGAGGCTCCCAGATACGCAGTATTTT.

In its sample, this clonotype was seen a few times. The chain employs TRBV12-3 or TRBV12-4 and TRBJ1-5; D remains ambiguous. The length of the CDR3 is 15 residues. V was shortened by 4 bases and J by 3 bases, with 13 bases between the two germline ends. The CDR3 here is CASSSRTASNQPQHF. CDR3 in DNA: TGTGCCAGCAGTTCGAGGACGGCTTCCAATCAGCCCCAGCATTTT.

This clonotype was seen more than once but under ten times. V and J are TRBV15 and TRBJ2-5, with TRBD1 identical over 9 bases. With V trimmed by 2 bases and J by 5 bases, 15 bases remained unmatched. CDR1 LNHNV and CDR2 YYDKDF come from the germline V gene (reference sequence). This CDR3 comprises 18 residues. CDR3 bases: TGTGCCACCAGCAGAAATTGGGGGACAGGGTACCTCCGTGAGACCCAGTACTTC. This codes for CATSRNWGTGYLRETQYF.

The chain carries TRBV4-2 and TRBJ1-1; possibly TRBD1 for D (5 bases). This CDR3 region has 15 residues. V lost 0 bases and J lost 2, with 10 bases in between. Germline V gene sequence: CDR1 LGHNA, CDR2 YNFKEQ. The CDR3 nucleotides read TGTGCCAGCAGCCAAGATCGGCAGGGTAACACTGAAGCTTTCTTT. It translates to CASSQDRQGNTEAFF.

This clonotype was counted between two and nine times. This chain uses TRBV7-9 with TRBJ2-2, with 13 bases aligning to TRBD2. Germline CDR1 is SEHNR and CDR2 is FQNEAQ (reference sequence). The J segment lost 6 bases and the V segment lost 5 bases, leaving 6 bases of the junction unmatched. The CDR3 extends over 16 amino acids. CDR3 in DNA: TGTGCCAGCAGCCCTAGAGGACTAGCGGGAGCCGGGGAGCTGTTTTTT. Protein sequence: CASSPRGLAGAGELFF.

This clonotype appeared a few times. V and J are TRBV28 and TRBJ1-6, with no clear D. Trimming removed 5 bases at V and 8 bases at J, with 10 bases between. Germline V gene data show CDR1 as MDHEN and CDR2 as SYDVKM. The CDR3 spans 13 residues. The CDR3 nucleotides read TGTGCCAGCAGTCCTACGGCGCATTCACCCCTCCACTTT. Its protein product is CASSPTAHSPLHF.

The chain recombines TRBV6-6 with TRBJ2-1, with 7 positions matching TRBD2. The CDR3 has 17 residues. After removal of 5 bases from V and 5 bases from J, the junction contained 15 bases not matched to a gene. In germline, CDR1 is MNHNY, CDR2 SVGAGI (reference sequence). The CDR3 loop reads CASSDPPGRGRNNEQFF. Written as DNA, the CDR3 is TGTGCCAGCAGTGACCCCCCCGGGCGCGGGAGAAACAATGAGCAGTTCTTC.

V and J are TRBV7-8 and TRBJ1-5; a weak D match, TRBD1 (6 bases). V dropped 5 bases and J dropped 4 bases, with 9 bases sitting between them. There are 13 residues in the CDR3. Germline V gives CDR1 SGHVS, CDR2 FQNEAQ. The CDR3 spells CASSIQGNQPQHF. CDR3 DNA sequence: TGTGCCAGCAGCATACAGGGAAATCAGCCCCAGCATTTT.

This clonotype appeared many times. V gene TRBV7-2 combines with J gene TRBJ2-1; TRBD1 aligns across 7 bases. Germline V gives CDR1 SGHTA, CDR2 FQGNSA. CDR3 length: 15 amino acids. The J segment lost 4 bases and the V segment lost 3 bases, leaving 6 bases of the junction unmatched. The CDR3 DNA is TGTGCCAGCAGCTTCGGGACAGCCCCATACAATGAGCAGTTCTTC. Its translation: CASSFGTAPYNEQFF. The variable domain in full, with the rest retrieved from reference TRBV7-2 and TRBJ2-1, is GAGVSQSPSNKVTEKGKDVELRCDPISGHTALYWYRQSLGQGLEFLIYFQGNSAPDKSGLPSDRFSAERTGGSVSTLTIQRTQQEDSAVYLCASSFGTAPYNEQFFGPGTRLTVL.

This clonotype has more than one count but fewer than ten. The rearrangement joins TRBV7-8 to TRBJ2-7; D remains ambiguous. Germline CDR1 reads SGHVS; CDR2 reads FQNEAQ. V was clipped by 7 bases and J by 4 bases, with 11 bases between them. The CDR3 sequence is 12 residues long. The CDR3 sequence: CASTQSGYEQYF. As DNA, the CDR3 is TGTGCCAGCACCCAAAGTGGGTACGAGCAGTACTTC.

The J gene is TRBJ2-3, the V gene TRBV27; D might be TRBD1 or TRBD2, each matching 6 bases. The germline V gene encodes CDR1 MNHEY and CDR2 SMNVEV (reference sequence). CDR3 length: 16 amino acids. V lost 5 bases and J 4 bases, leaving 19 bases between the germline ends. CDR3: CASSPGGRLLADTQYF. In DNA form, the CDR3 reads TGTGCCAGCAGTCCCGGGGGCAGGTTGTTGGCAGATACGCAGTATTTT.

This clonotype was recorded only once. Mismatch with germline at one junction end may stem from a read error. This chain joins TRBV4-2 and TRBJ2-3; D is uncertain. Germline V gene lookup returns CDR1 LGHNA and CDR2 YNFKEQ. The CDR3 is made up of 17 amino acids. The CDR3 protein is CASSQANGGLITETQYF. CDR3 bases: TGTGCCAGCAGCCAAGCGAACGGCGGTCTGATCACAGAAACGCAGTATTTT.

The rearrangement uses TRBV20-1 and TRBJ2-7; either TRBD1 or TRBD2 may fit D (5 bases each). V was clipped by 0 bases and J by 4 bases, with 16 bases between them. CDR1 is DFQATT, CDR2 SNEGSKA, per germline (reference sequence). The CDR3 sequence is 15 residues long. CDR3 sequence (DNA): TGCAGTGCTAGAGATCTCCGGACTGGGGGTTACGAGCAGTACTTC. It encodes CSARDLRTGGYEQYF.

This clonotype has just a few counts. The chain carries TRBV25-1 and TRBJ2-3; TRBD1 matches 12 bases. CDR1 is MGHDK and CDR2 is SYGVNS in the germline V gene. The CDR3 loop spans 20 amino acids. V lost 6 bases to trimming and J lost 4 bases; unmatched junction nucleotides: 20. The CDR3 region has the DNA TGTGCCAGCAGCGGTCCAAAGGAGCGCCCGGGACAGGGGGCTTCAGATACGCAGTATTTT. Encoded protein: CASSGPKERPGQGASDTQYF.

This CDR3 is CSAKFSNQPQHF. The CDR3 nucleotides read TGCAGTGCTAAGTTTAGCAATCAGCCCCAGCATTTT. The chain has TRBV20-1 and TRBJ1-5; the D is unclear. Germline V gives CDR1 DFQATT, CDR2 SNEGSKA (reference sequence). This CDR3 has 12 amino acids. V was pared by 4 bases and J by 0 bases, with 4 bases between.

This clonotype was seen a few times. This chain joins TRBV4-1 and TRBJ2-3, with D unresolved. Trimming removed 5 bases from V and 2 bases from J, with 14 bases in between. Germline assignment: CDR1 MGHRA and CDR2 YSYEKL. The CDR3 loop spans 15 amino acids. The CDR3 loop is CASSKVESPTDTQYF. The CDR3 DNA follows: TGCGCCAGCAGCAAGGTAGAATCTCCCACAGATACGCAGTATTTT.

This clonotype has more than one count but fewer than ten. The chain links TRBV10-3 to TRBJ1-2; D might be TRBD1 (6 bases). The CDR3 has 16 residues. Trimming removed 6 bases at V and 4 bases at J, with 21 bases between. Germline V gene lookup returns CDR1 ENHRY and CDR2 SYGVKD. The CDR3 here is CAIRLQGGLLSYGYTF. CDR3 in DNA: TGTGCCATCAGGCTACAGGGAGGTTTGCTTAGCTATGGCTACACCTTC.

The chain combines TRBV4-3 with TRBJ2-7, with D perhaps TRBD2 (6 bases). Germline CDR1 reads LGHNA; CDR2 reads YSLEER. Trimming removed 4 bases at V and 2 bases at J, with 15 bases between. The CDR3 spans 15 residues. CDR3: CASSLNRDWAYEQYF. The CDR3 coding sequence is TGCGCCAGCAGCCTCAACCGGGACTGGGCCTACGAGCAGTACTTC.

This clonotype occurred many times. The V call is TRBV11-2, the J call TRBJ2-7; D remains unclear. This CDR3 spans 11 amino acids. Germline-derived CDR1 and CDR2 are SGHAT and FQNNGV. Trimming cost V 7 bases and J 2 bases, with 6 bases left between them. As DNA, the CDR3 is TGTGCCAGCATCCAGGCCTACGAGCAGTACTTC. Translation: CASIQAYEQYF. The entire variable domain, with the rest obtained from reference TRBV11-2 and TRBJ2-7, is as follows: EAGVAQSPRYKIIEKRQSVAFWCNPISGHATLYWYQQILGQGPKLLIQFQNNGVVDDSQLPKDRFSAERLKGVDSTLKIQPAKLEDSAVYLCASIQAYEQYFGPGTRLTVT.

The chain employs TRBV20-1 and TRBJ1-4; no definite D call. Germline values: CDR1 DFQATT, CDR2 SNEGSKA (reference sequence). The CDR3 runs to 11 residues. V lost 4 bases and J 5 bases, leaving 5 bases between the germline ends. In DNA form, the CDR3 reads TGCAGTGCTACCTACAATGAAAAACTGTTTTTT. Its protein is CSATYNEKLFF.

This clonotype was counted between two and nine times. V and J are TRBV27 and TRBJ1-1, with a tentative D call TRBD1 (5 bases). V lost 7 bases, J lost 3 bases, and 9 bases lay in between. The CDR3 length is 12 residues. The germline CDR1 and CDR2 sequences are MNHEY and SMNVEV (reference sequence). This chain's CDR3 is CASMGDHTEAFF. The DNA of the CDR3 is TGTGCCAGCATGGGGGACCACACTGAAGCTTTCTTT.

The table lists this clonotype with a few counts. This chain joins TRBV7-6 and TRBJ2-1; 7 bases match TRBD2. The CDR3 totals 14 residues. Germline V gene sequence: CDR1 SGHVS, CDR2 FNYEAQ. J lost 11 bases, V lost 1 base, and 8 bases had no gene match. In nucleotides, the CDR3 is TGTGCCAGCAGCTTAGAGGGAGGGCTAGCACAGCAGTTCTTC. This codes for CASSLEGGLAQQFF.

This clonotype was observed at least ten times. The rearrangement uses TRBV7-2 and TRBJ2-2, with TRBD1 as a possible D gene (6 bases). V lost 2 bases to trimming and J lost 4 bases, with 17 bases between them. The CDR3 runs 17 residues. CDR1 is SGHTA and CDR2 is FQGNSA in the germline V gene. The CDR3 nucleotides read TGTGCCAGCAGCTTAACTATCCCTTACAGGGCCACCGGGGAGCTGTTTTTT. It encodes CASSLTIPYRATGELFF. The whole variable domain, remainder taken from reference TRBV7-2 and TRBJ2-2, is GAGVSQSPSNKVTEKGKDVELRCDPISGHTALYWYRQSLGQGLEFLIYFQGNSAPDKSGLPSDRFSAERTGGSVSTLTIQRTQQEDSAVYLCASSLTIPYRATGELFFGEGSRLTVL.

The gene calls are TRBV19 and TRBJ1-1, with 8 bases that match TRBD1. Germline CDR1 is LNHDA and CDR2 is SQIVND (reference sequence). The CDR3 sequence is 16 residues long. J lost 1 base, V lost 6 bases, and 10 bases had no gene match. CDR3: CASSLGTGLRNTEAFF. In DNA form, the CDR3 reads TGTGCCAGTAGCCTAGGGACAGGTCTTCGGAACACTGAAGCTTTCTTT.

The chain couples TRBV20-1 to TRBJ1-5; D perhaps matches TRBD1 (6 bases). Germline values: CDR1 DFQATT, CDR2 SNEGSKA (reference sequence). This CDR3 contains 12 residues. Trimming left V 1 base short and J 7 bases short, with 8 bases between. The CDR3 DNA reads TGCAGTGCTAGAGGGGGGCTCCAGCCCCAGCATTTT. Translation gives CSARGGLQPQHF.